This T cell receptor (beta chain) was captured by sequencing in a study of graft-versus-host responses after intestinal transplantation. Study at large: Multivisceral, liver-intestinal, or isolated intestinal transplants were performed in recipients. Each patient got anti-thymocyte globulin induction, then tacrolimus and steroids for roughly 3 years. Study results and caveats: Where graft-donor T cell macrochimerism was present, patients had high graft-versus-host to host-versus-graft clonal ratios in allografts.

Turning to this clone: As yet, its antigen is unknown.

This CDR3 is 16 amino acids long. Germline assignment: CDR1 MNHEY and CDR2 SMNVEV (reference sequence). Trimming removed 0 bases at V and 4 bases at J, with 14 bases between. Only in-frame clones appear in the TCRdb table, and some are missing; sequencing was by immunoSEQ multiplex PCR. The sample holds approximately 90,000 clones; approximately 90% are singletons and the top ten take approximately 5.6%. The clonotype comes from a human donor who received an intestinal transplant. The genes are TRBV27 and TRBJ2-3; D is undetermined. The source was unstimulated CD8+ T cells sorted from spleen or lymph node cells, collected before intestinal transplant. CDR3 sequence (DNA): TGTGCCAGCAGTTTATCGTACAGCCCCCTCGCAGATACGCAGTATTTT. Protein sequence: CASSLSYSPLADTQYF.